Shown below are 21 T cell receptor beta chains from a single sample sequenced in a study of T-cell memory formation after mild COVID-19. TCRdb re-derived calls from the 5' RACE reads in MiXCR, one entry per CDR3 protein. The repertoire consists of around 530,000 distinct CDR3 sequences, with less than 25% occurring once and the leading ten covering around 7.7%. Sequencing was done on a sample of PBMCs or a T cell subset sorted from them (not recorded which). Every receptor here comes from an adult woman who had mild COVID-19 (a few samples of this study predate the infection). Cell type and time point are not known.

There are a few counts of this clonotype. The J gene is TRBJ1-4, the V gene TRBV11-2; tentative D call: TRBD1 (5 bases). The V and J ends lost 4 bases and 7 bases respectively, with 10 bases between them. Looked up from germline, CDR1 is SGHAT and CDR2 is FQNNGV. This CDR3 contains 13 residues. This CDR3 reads CASSSHGGEKLFF. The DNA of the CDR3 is TGTGCCAGCAGCTCCCACGGGGGTGAAAAACTGTTTTTT.

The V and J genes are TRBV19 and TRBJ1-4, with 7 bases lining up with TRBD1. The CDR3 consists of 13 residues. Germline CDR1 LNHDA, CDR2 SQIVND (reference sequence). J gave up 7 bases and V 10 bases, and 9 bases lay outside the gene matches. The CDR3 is CATSSGTAEKLFF. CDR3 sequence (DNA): TGTGCCACCTCATCCGGGACAGCTGAAAAACTGTTTTTT.

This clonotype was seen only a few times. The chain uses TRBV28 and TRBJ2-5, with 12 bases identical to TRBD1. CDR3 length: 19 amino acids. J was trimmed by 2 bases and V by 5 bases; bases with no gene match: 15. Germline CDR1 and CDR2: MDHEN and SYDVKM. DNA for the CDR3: TGTGCCAGCAGTCTGCCCCGGGACAGGGGGCCCCTTGGGCAAGAGACCCAGTACTTC. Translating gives CASSLPRDRGPLGQETQYF.

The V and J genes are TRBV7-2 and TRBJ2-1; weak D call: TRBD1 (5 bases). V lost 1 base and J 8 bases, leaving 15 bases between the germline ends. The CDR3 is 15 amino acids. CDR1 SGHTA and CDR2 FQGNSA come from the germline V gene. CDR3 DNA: TGTGCCAGCAGCTTAGGGACATTACGTGGCTATGAGCAGTTCTTC. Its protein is CASSLGTLRGYEQFF.

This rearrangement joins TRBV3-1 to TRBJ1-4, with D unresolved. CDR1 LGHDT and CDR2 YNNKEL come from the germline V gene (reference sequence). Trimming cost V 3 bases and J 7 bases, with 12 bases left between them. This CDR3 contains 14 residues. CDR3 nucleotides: TGTGCCAGCAGCCAGAGTTCGGGAGTTGAAAAACTGTTTTTT. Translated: CASSQSSGVEKLFF.

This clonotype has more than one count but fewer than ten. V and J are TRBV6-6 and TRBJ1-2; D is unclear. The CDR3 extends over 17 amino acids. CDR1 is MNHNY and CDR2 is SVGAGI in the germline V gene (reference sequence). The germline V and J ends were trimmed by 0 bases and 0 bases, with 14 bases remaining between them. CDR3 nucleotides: TGTGCCAGCAGTTACTCGATGATGGCAGGCTCTAACTATGGCTACACCTTC. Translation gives CASSYSMMAGSNYGYTF.

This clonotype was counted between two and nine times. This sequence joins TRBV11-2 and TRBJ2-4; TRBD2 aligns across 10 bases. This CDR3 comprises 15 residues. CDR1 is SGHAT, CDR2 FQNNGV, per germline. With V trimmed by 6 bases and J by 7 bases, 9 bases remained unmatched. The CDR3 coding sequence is TGTGCCAGCAGACCAGCGGGAGGGCATGGGAACATTCAGTACTTC. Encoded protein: CASRPAGGHGNIQYF.

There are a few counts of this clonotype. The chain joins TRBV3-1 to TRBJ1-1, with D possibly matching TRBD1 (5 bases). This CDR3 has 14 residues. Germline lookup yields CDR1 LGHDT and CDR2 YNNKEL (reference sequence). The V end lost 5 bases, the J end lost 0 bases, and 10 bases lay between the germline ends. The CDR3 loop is CASSWDLLNTEAFF. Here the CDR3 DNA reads TGTGCCAGCAGCTGGGACCTCTTGAACACTGAAGCTTTCTTT.

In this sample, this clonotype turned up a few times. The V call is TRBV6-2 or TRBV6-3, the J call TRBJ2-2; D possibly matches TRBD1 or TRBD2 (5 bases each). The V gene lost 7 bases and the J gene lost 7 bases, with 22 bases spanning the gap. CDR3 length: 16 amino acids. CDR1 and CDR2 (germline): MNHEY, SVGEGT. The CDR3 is CASISPSGTSSGELFF. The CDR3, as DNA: TGTGCCAGCATATCCCCCTCCGGGACCTCCAGCGGGGAGCTGTTTTTT.

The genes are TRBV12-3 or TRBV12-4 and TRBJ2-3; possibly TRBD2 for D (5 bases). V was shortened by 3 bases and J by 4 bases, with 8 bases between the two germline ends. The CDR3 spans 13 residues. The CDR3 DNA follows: TGTGCCAGCAGTTTGCTCGGGGCAGATACGCAGTATTTT. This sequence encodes CASSLLGADTQYF.

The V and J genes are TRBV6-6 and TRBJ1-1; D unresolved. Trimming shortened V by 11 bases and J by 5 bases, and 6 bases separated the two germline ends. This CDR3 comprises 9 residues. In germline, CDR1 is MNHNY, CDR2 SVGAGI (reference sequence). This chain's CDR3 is CAVGTEAFF. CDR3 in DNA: TGTGCCGTCGGGACTGAAGCTTTCTTT.

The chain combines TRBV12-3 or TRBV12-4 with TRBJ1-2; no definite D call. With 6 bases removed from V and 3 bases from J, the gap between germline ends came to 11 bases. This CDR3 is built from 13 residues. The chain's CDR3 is CASSLYVYYGYTF. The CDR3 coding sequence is TGTGCCAGCAGCCTGTATGTGTACTATGGCTACACCTTC.

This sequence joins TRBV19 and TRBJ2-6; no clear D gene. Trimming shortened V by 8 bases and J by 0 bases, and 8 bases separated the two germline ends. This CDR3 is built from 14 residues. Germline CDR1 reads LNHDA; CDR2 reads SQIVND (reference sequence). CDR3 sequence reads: CASHQDSGANVLTF. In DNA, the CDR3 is TGTGCCAGTCACCAGGACTCTGGGGCCAACGTCCTGACTTTC.

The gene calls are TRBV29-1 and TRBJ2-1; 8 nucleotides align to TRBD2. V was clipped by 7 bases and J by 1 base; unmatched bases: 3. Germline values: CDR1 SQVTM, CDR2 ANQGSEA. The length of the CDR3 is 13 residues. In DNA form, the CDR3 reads TGCAGCGCGGGGGGGGCATCCTACAATGAGCAGTTCTTC. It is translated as CSAGGASYNEQFF.

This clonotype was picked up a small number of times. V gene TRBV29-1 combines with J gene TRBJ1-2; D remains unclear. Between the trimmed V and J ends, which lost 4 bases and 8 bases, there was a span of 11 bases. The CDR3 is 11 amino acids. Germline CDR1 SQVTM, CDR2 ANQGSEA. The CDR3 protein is CSVVEGLGYTF. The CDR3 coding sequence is TGCAGCGTTGTGGAAGGGTTGGGCTACACCTTC.

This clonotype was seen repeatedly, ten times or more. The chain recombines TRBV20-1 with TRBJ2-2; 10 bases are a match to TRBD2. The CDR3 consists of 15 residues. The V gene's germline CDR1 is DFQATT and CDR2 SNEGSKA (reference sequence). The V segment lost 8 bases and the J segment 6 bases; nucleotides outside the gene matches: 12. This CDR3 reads CSTRTSGGGAGELFF. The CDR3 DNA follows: TGCAGTACTCGGACTAGCGGAGGGGGGGCCGGGGAGCTGTTTTTT.

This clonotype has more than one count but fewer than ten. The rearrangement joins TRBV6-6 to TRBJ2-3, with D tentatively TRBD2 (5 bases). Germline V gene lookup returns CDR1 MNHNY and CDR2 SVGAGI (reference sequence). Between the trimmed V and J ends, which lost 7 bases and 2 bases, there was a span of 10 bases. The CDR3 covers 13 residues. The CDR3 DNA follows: TGTGCCAGCAATATGAGGGCCACAGATACGCAGTATTTT. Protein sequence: CASNMRATDTQYF.

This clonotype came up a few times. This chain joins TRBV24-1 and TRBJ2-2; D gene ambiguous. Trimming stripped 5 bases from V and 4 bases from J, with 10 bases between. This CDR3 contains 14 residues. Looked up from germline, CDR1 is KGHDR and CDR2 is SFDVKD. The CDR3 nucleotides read TGTGCCACCAGTGTAGGCAGCCTCACCGGGGAGCTGTTTTTT. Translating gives CATSVGSLTGELFF.

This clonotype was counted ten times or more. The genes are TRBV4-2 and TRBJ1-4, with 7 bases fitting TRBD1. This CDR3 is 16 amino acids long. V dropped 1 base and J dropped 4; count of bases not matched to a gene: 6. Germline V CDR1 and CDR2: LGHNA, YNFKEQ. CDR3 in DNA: TGTGCCAGCAGCCAAGCCGCACAGGGGAATAATGAAAAACTGTTTTTT. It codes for CASSQAAQGNNEKLFF.

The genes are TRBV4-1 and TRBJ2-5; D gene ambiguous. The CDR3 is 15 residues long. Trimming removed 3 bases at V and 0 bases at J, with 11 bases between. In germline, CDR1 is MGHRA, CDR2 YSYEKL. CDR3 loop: CASSHRGPHQETQYF. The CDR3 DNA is TGCGCCAGCAGCCATCGCGGACCACACCAAGAGACCCAGTACTTC.

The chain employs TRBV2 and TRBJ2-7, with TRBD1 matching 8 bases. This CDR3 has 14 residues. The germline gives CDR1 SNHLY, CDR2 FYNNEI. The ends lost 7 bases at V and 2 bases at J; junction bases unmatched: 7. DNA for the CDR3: TGTGCCAGCACAGCAGGGGGCCCCACCTACGAGCAGTACTTC. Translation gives CASTAGGPTYEQYF.